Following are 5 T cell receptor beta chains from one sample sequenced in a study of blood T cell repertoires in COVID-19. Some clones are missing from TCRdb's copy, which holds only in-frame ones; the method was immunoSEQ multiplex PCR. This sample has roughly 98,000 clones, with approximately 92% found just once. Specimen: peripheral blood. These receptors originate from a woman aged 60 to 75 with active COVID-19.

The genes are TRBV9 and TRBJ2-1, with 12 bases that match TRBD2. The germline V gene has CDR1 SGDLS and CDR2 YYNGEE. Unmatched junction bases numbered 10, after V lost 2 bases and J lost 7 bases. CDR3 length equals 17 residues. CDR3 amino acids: CASSVVPSGRAGNEQFF. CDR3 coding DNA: TGTGCCAGCAGCGTCGTCCCTAGCGGGAGGGCGGGGAATGAGCAGTTCTTC.

The CDR3 DNA reads as TGTGCCAGCAGCTGGAGGGTGCCGGGCGGGACAGATGGAAACACCATATATTTT. Protein sequence: CASSWRVPGGTDGNTIYF. This chain links TRBV5-6 with TRBJ1-3, with TRBD1 identical over 7 bases. CDR1 is SGHDT, CDR2 YYEEEE, per germline. The V and J ends lost 3 bases and 3 bases, in that order; junction bases with no gene match: 15. The CDR3 extends over 18 amino acids. Together with reference TRBV5-6 and TRBJ1-3, the CDR3 gives the full variable domain: DAGVTQSPTHLIKTRGQQVTLRCSPKSGHDTVSWYQQALGQGPQFIFQYYEEEERQRGNFPDRFSGHQFPNYSSELNVNALLLGDSALYLCASSWRVPGGTDGNTIYFGEGSWLTVV.

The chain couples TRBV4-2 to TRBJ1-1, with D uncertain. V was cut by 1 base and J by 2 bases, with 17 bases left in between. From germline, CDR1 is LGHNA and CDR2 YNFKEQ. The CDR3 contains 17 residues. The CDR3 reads CASSQGGTRRLNTEAFF. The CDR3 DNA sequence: TGTGCCAGCAGCCAAGGGGGTACAAGGAGGTTAAACACTGAAGCTTTCTTT.

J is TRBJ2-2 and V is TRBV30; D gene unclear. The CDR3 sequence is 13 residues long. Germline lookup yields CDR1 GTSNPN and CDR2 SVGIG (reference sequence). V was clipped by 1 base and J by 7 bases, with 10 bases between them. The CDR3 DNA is TGTGCCTGGAGTGGGGTAGCTGGCGGGGAGCTGTTTTTT. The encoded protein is CAWSGVAGGELFF. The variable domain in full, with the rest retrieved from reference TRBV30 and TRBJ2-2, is SQTIHQWPATLVQPVGSPLSLECTVEGTSNPNLYWYRQAAGRGLQLLFYSVGIGQISSEVPQNLSASRPQDRQFILSSKKLLLSDSGFYLCAWSGVAGGELFFGEGSRLTVL.

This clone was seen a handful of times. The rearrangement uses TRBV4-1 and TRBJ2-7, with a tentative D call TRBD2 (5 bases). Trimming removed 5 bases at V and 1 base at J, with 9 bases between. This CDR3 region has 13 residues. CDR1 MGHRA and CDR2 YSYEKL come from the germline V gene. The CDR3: CASSGRDSYEQYF. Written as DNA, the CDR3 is TGCGCCAGCAGCGGCCGGGATTCCTACGAGCAGTACTTC.